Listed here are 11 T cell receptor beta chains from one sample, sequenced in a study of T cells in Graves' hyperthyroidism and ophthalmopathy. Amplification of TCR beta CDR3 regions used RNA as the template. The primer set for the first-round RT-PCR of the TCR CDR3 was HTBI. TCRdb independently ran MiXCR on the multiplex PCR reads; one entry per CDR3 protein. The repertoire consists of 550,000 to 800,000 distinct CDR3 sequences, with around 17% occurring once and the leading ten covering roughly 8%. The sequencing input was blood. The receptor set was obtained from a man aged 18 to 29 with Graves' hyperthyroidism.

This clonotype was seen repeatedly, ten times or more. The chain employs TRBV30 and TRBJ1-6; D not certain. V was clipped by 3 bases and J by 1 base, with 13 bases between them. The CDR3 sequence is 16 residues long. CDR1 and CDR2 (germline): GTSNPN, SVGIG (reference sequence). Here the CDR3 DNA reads TGTGCCTGGAGGCCTGGCGCGGGGTCCTATAATTCACCCCTCCACTTT. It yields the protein CAWRPGAGSYNSPLHF.

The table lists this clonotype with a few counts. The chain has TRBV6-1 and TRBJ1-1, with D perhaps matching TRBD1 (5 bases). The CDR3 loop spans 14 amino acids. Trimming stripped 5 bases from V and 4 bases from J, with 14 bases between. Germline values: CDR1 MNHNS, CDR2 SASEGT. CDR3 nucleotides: TGTGCCAGCAGTATACGCGGGGGGGGCACTGAAGCTTTCTTT. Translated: CASSIRGGGTEAFF.

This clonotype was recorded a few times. The DNA of the CDR3 is TGCAGTGCAGAGGGACTAGCGGGAGGGGATGAGCAGTTCTTC. Amino acid sequence: CSAEGLAGGDEQFF. The chain carries TRBV20-1 and TRBJ2-1; 16 nucleotides match TRBD2. CDR1 and CDR2 (germline): DFQATT, SNEGSKA (reference sequence). This CDR3 comprises 14 residues. V lost 6 bases to trimming and J lost 8 bases; unmatched junction nucleotides: 4.

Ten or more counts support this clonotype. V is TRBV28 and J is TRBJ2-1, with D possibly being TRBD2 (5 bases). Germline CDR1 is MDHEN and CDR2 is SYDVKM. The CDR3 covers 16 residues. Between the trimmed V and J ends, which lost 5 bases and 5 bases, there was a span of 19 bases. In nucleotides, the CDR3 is TGTGCCAGCAGTCCGCCTGGGAGCGAGAGTAACAATGAGCAGTTCTTC. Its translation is CASSPPGSESNNEQFF.

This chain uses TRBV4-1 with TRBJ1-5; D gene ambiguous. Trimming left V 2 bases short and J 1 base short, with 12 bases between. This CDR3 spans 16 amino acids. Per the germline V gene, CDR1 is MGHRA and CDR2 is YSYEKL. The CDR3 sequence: CASSQLIKRSNQPQHF. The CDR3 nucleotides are TGCGCCAGCAGCCAACTAATCAAGAGGAGCAATCAGCCCCAGCATTTT.

Written as DNA, the CDR3 is TGCAGTGCTAGCATGGGGACACTGACGATGAAACTGTTTTTT. Its protein product is CSASMGTLTMKLFF. The V and J genes are TRBV20-1 and TRBJ1-4; D might be TRBD1 (6 bases). Germline assignment: CDR1 DFQATT and CDR2 SNEGSKA (reference sequence). The germline V and J ends were trimmed by 3 bases and 11 bases, with 19 bases remaining between them. The CDR3 contains 14 residues.

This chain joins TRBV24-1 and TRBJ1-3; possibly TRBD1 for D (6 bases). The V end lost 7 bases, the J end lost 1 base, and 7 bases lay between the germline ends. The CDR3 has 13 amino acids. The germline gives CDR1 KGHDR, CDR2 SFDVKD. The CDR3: CATRDSSGNTIYF. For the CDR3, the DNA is TGTGCCACCAGGGACAGTTCTGGAAACACCATATATTTT.

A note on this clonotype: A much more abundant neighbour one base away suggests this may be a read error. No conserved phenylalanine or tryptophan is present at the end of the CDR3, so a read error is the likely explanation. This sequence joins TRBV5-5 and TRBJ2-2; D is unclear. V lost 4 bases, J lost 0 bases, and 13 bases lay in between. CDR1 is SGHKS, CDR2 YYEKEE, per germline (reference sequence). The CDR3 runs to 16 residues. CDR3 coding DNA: TGTGCCAGCAGCCCCCTGGCATTCTCGAACACCGGGGAGCTGTTTCTT. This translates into CASSPLAFSNTGELFL.

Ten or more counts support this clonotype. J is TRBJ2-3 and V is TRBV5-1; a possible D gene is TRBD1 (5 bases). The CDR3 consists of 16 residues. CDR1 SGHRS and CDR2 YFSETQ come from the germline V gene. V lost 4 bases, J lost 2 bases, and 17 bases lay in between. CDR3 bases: TGCGCCAGCAGCCGGCAGGGAAACGGACCCACAGATACGCAGTATTTT. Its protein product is CASSRQGNGPTDTQYF.

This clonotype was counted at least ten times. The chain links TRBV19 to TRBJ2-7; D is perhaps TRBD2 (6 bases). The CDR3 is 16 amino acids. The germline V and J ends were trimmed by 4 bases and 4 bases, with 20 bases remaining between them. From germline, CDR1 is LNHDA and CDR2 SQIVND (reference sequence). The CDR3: CASSTAGPKWMYEQYF. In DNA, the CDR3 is TGTGCCAGTAGTACCGCGGGACCTAAGTGGATGTACGAGCAGTACTTC. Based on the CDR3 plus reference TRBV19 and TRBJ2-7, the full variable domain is DGGITQSPKYLFRKEGQNVTLSCEQNLNHDAMYWYRQDPGQGLRLIYYSQIVNDFQKGDIAEGYSVSREKKESFPLTVTSAQKNPTAFYLCASSTAGPKWMYEQYFGPGTRLTVT.

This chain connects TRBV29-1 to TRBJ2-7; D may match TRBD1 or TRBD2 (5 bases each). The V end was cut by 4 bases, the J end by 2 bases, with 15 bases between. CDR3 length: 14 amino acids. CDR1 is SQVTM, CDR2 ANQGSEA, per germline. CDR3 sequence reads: CSVVEGRGAYEQYF. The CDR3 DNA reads TGCAGCGTTGTAGAGGGCCGAGGGGCCTACGAGCAGTACTTC.